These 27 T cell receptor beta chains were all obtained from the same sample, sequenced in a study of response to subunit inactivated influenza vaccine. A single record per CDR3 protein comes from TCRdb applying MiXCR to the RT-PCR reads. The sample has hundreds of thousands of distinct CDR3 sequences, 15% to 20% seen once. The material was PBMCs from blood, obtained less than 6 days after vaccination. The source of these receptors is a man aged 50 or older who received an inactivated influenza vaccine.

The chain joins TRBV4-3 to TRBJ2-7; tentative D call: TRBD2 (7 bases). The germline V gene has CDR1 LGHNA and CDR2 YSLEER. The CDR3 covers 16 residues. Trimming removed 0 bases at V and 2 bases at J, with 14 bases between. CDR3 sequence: CASSQDSGRGAYEQYF. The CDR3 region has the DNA TGCGCCAGCAGCCAAGACTCAGGGAGGGGGGCCTACGAGCAGTACTTC.

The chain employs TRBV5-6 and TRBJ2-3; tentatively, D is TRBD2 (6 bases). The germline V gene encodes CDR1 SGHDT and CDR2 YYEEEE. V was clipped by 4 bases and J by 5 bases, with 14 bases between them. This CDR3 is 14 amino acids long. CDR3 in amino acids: CASSIDLGGDTQYF. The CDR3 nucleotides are TGTGCCAGCAGCATTGATTTGGGGGGAGATACGCAGTATTTT. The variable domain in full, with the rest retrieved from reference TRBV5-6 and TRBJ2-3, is DAGVTQSPTHLIKTRGQQVTLRCSPKSGHDTVSWYQQALGQGPQFIFQYYEEEERQRGNFPDRFSGHQFPNYSSELNVNALLLGDSALYLCASSIDLGGDTQYFGPGTRLTVL.

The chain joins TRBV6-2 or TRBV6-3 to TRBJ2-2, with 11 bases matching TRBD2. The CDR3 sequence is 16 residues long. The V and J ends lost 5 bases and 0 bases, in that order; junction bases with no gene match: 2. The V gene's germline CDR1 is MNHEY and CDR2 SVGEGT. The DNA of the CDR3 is TGTGCCAGCAGTAAGACTAGCGGGACGAACACCGGGGAGCTGTTTTTT. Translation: CASSKTSGTNTGELFF.

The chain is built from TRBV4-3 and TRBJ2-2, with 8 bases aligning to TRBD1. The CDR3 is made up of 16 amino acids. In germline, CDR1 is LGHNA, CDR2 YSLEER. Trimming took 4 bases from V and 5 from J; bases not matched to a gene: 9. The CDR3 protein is CASSRGQGVNTGELFF. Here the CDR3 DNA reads TGCGCCAGCAGCCGAGGACAGGGTGTAAATACCGGGGAGCTGTTTTTT.

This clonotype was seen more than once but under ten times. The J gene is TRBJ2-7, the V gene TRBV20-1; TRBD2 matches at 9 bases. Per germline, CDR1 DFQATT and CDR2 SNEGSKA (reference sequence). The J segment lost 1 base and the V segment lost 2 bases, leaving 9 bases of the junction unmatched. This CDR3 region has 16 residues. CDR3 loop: CSARIFTLAGSYEQYF. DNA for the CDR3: TGCAGTGCTAGAATATTCACCCTAGCGGGGTCCTACGAGCAGTACTTC.

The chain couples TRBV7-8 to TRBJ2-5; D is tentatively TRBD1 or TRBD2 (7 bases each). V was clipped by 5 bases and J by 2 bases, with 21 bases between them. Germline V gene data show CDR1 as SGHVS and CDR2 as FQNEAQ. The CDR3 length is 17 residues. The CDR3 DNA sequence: TGTGCCAGCAGCCCTCAGGGGGGGTTAAGGGGACAAGAGACCCAGTACTTC. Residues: CASSPQGGLRGQETQYF.

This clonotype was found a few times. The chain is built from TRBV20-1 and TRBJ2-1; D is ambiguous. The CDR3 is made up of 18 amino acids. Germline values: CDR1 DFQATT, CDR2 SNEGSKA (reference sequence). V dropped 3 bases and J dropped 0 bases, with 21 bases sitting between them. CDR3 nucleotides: TGCAGTGCTAGCCTCGAAGTACTCCTGGCATTCTCCTACAATGAGCAGTTCTTC. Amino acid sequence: CSASLEVLLAFSYNEQFF.

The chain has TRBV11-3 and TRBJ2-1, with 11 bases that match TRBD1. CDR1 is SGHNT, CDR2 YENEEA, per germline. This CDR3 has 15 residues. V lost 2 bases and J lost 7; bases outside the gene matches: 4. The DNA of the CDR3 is TGTGCCAGCAGCTTATTCGGACAGGGGGCTAATGAGCAGTTCTTC. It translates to CASSLFGQGANEQFF. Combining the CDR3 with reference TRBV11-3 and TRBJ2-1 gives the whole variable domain EAGVVQSPRYKIIEKKQPVAFWCNPISGHNTLYWYLQNLGQGPELLIRYENEEAVDDSQLPKDRFSAERLKGVDSTLKIQPAELGDSAVYLCASSLFGQGANEQFFGPGTRLTVL.

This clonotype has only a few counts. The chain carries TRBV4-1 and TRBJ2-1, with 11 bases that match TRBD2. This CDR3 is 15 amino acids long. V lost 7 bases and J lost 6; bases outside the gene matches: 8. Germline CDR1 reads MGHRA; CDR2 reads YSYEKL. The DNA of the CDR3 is TGCGCCAGCAATGACCGACTAGCGGGGATCAATGAGCAGTTCTTC. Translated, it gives CASNDRLAGINEQFF.

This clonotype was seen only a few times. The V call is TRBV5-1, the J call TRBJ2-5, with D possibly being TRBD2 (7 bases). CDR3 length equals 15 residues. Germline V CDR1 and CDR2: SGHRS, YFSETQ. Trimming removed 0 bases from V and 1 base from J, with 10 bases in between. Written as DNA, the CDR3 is TGCGCCAGCAGCTTGGGGGCGGGGGCCCAAGAGACCCAGTACTTC. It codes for CASSLGAGAQETQYF.

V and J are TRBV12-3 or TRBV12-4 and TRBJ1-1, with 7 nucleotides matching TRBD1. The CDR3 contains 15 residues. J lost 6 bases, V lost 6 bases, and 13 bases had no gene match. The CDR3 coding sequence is TGTGCCAGCAGGTACGGGACAGCTTCGTTGTCTGAAGCTTTCTTT. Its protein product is CASRYGTASLSEAFF.

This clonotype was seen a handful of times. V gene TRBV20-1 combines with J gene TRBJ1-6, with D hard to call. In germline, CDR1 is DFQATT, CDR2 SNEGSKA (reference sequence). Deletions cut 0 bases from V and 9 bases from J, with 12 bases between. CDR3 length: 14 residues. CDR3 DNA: TGCAGTGCTAGAGATTGGTCGGTGCGTTCACCCCTCCACTTT. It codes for CSARDWSVRSPLHF.

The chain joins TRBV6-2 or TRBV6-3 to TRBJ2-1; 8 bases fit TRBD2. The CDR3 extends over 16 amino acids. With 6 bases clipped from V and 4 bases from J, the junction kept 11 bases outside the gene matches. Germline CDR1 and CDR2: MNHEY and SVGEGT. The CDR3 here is CASRKQSGSVYNEQFF. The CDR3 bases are TGTGCCAGCAGAAAACAGAGCGGGAGCGTGTACAATGAGCAGTTCTTC.

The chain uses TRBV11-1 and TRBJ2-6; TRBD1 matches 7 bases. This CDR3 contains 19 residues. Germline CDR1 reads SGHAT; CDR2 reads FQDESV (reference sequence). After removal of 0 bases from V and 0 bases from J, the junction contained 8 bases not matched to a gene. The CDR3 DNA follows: TGTGCCAGCAGCTTAGCTTCGGGACAGCGAGTCTCTGGGGCCAACGTCCTGACTTTC. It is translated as CASSLASGQRVSGANVLTF.

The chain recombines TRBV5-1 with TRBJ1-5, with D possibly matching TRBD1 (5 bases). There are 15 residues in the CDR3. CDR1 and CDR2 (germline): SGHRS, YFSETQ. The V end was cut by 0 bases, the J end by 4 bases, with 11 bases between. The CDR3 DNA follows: TGCGCCAGCAGCTTGGCCGACAGCCTTAATCAGCCCCAGCATTTT. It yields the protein CASSLADSLNQPQHF.

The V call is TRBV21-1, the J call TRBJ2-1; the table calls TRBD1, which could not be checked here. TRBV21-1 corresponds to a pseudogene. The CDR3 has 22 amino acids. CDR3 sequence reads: CASRLRTEPDLVSMGSYNEQFF. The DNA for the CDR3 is TGTGCCAGCAGACTTCGGACAGAGCCGGATTTGGTTTCAATGGGCTCCTACAATGAGCAGTTCTTC.

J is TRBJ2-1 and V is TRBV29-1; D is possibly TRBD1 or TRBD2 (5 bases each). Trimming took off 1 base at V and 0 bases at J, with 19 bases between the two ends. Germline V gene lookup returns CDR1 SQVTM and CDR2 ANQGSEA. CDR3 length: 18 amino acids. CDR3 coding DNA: TGCAGCGTTGAAGCTGGGGACGGGCGGCCAAGCTCCTACAATGAGCAGTTCTTC. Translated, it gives CSVEAGDGRPSSYNEQFF.

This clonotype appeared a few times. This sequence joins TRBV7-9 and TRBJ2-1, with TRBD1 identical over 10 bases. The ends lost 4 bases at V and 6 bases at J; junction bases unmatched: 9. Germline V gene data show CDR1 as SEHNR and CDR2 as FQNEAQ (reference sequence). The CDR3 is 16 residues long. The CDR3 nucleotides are TGTGCCAGCAGCTCGAATCCGGGACAGGGGTTCAATGAGCAGTTCTTC. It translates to CASSSNPGQGFNEQFF.

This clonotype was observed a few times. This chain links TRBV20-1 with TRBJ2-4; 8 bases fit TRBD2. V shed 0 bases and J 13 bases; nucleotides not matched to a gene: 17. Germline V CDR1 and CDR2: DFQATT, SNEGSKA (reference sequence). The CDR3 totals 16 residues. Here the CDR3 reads CSARDTGTPGRVPQYF. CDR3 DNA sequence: TGCAGTGCTAGAGACACCGGGACTCCCGGGAGGGTCCCCCAGTACTTC.

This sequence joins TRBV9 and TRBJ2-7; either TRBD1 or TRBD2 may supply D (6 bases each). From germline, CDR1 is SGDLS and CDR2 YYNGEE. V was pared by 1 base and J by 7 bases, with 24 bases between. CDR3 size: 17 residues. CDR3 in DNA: TGTGCCAGCAGCGTAACGAGCACGGGGGCCCTTTTGGTGGAGCAGTACTTC. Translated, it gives CASSVTSTGALLVEQYF.

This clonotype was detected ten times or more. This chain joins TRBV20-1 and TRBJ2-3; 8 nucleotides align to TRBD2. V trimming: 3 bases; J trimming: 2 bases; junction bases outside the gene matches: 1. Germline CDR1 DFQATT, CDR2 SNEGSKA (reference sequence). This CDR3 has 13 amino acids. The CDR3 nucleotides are TGCAGTGCTAGCGGGAGGGTCACAGATACGCAGTATTTT. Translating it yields CSASGRVTDTQYF.

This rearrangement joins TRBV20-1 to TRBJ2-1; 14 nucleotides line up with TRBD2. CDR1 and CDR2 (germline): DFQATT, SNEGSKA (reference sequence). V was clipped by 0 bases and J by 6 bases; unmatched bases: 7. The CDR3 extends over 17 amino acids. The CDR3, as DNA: TGCAGTGCTAGAGATTATTTCGGGACTAGCGGGAGCAATGAGCAGTTCTTC. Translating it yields CSARDYFGTSGSNEQFF.

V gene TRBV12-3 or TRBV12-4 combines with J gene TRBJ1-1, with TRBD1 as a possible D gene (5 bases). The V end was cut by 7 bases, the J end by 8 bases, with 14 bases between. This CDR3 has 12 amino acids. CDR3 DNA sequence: TGTGCCAGCACTACAAACCAGGGAGAAGCTTTCTTT. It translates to CASTTNQGEAFF.

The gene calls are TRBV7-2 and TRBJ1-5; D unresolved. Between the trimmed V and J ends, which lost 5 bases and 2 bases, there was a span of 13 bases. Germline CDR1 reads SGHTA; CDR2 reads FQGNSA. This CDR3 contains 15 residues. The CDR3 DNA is TGTGCCAGCAGCGTCGGCTTTGGTGGCAATCAGCCCCAGCATTTT. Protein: CASSVGFGGNQPQHF.

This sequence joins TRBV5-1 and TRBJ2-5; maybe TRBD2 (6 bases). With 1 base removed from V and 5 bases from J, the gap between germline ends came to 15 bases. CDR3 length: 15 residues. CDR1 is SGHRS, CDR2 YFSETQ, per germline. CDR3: CASSLTPTGRETQYF. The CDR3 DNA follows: TGCGCCAGCAGCTTGACACCGACGGGGAGGGAGACCCAGTACTTC.

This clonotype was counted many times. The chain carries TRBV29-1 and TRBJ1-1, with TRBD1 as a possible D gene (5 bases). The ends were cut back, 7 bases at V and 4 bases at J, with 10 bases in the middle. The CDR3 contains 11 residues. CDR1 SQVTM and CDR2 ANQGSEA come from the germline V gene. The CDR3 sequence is CSAKGSTEAFF. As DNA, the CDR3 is TGCAGCGCCAAGGGGAGCACTGAAGCTTTCTTT.

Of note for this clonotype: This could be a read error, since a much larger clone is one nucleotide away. Here the CDR3 DNA reads TGTGCCAGCAGTCAACTAGCGGGGACCTCCTACGAGCAGTACTTC. Encoded protein: CASSQLAGTSYEQYF. The rearrangement uses TRBV6-1 and TRBJ2-7, with 10 bases fitting TRBD2. The V and J ends lost 5 bases and 0 bases, in that order; junction bases with no gene match: 4. The germline V gene has CDR1 MNHNS and CDR2 SASEGT. There are 15 residues in the CDR3.